Following are 18 T cell receptor beta chains from one sample sequenced in a study of T-cell reconstitution after alpha-beta-depleted transplantation in children. It was with unique molecular identifiers that the TCRbeta library was prepared. Each CDR3 protein is one row after TCRdb ran MiXCR on the PCR reads. There are around 250,000 distinct CDR3 sequences in the sample; 6.5% to 9% occur only once, and roughly 6% lies in the top ten. Material: PBMCs, mostly from graft donor cells, obtained 180 days after TCRalphabeta/CD19-depleted stem cell transplant. Receptors were obtained from a male patient between 10 and 17 years old who had a stem cell transplant for acute lymphoblastic leukemia, so the T cells may come from the graft donor.

V and J are TRBV19 and TRBJ1-5, with D unclear. This CDR3 is built from 13 residues. Germline CDR1 reads LNHDA; CDR2 reads SQIVND (reference sequence). V lost 10 bases and J 4 bases, leaving 14 bases between the germline ends. The CDR3 loop reads CATNHGGNQPQHF. As DNA, the CDR3 is TGTGCCACGAACCACGGTGGGAATCAGCCCCAGCATTTT.

Worth noting for this clonotype: A much larger clone differs from this one at a single base, so this may be a read error. This rearrangement joins TRBV20-1 to TRBJ2-5; no firm D call. CDR1 is DFQATT and CDR2 is SNEGSKA in the germline V gene (reference sequence). The length of the CDR3 is 14 residues. This CDR3 is CGTIPGARQETQYF. The CDR3 bases are TGCGGTACCATCCCAGGCGCAAGGCAAGAGACCCAGTACTTC.

V and J are TRBV6-4 and TRBJ1-5; the match to TRBD1 covers 8 bases. CDR3 length: 19 residues. Germline CDR1 and CDR2: MRHNA and SNTAGT. The CDR3 here is CTISRIHRDRRWGNQPQHF. The CDR3 nucleotides read TGTACCATCAGCCGTATACACCGGGACAGGAGGTGGGGAAATCAGCCCCAGCATTTT.

This clonotype was counted at least ten times. The chain recombines TRBV19 with TRBJ2-1; 8 bases are a match to TRBD1. Germline lookup yields CDR1 LNHDA and CDR2 SQIVND (reference sequence). With 3 bases clipped from V and 6 bases from J, the junction kept 10 bases outside the gene matches. The CDR3 is 16 residues long. The CDR3 protein is CASSMRDRPFGNEQFF. As DNA, the CDR3 is TGTGCCAGTAGTATGCGGGACAGGCCCTTTGGCAATGAGCAGTTCTTC.

This clonotype was counted many times. The V and J genes are TRBV29-1 and TRBJ2-7; 9 nucleotides align to TRBD1. From germline, CDR1 is SQVTM and CDR2 ANQGSEA. CDR3 length: 14 residues. V gave up 4 bases and J gave up 3 bases; unmatched junction bases: 7. CDR3: CSVGPGQGIYEQYF. In nucleotides, the CDR3 is TGCAGCGTTGGCCCGGGACAGGGAATCTACGAGCAGTACTTC.

This clonotype was seen repeatedly, ten times or more. J is TRBJ2-3 and V is TRBV5-1; 8 nucleotides agree with TRBD2. Losses at the gene ends were 2 bases for V and 6 bases for J; bases not matched to a gene: 8. Germline-derived CDR1 and CDR2 are SGHRS and YFSETQ. This CDR3 comprises 15 residues. In DNA, the CDR3 is TGCGCCAGCAGCTTTGGGACTAGGGGCCAGGATACGCAGTATTTT. It encodes CASSFGTRGQDTQYF.

This clonotype was seen many times. The chain uses TRBV12-5 and TRBJ2-2; TRBD1 agrees at 9 bases. This CDR3 has 15 amino acids. Germline V gene lookup returns CDR1 LGHNT and CDR2 FRNRAP. The V gene end was trimmed by 3 bases and the J gene end by 6 bases; junction bases not matched to a gene: 5. The CDR3 DNA is TGTGCTAGTGGTTTTAGGGACAGGGATGCCGGGGAGCTGTTTTTT. Its translation: CASGFRDRDAGELFF.

This clonotype was counted ten times or more. The V and J genes are TRBV7-9 and TRBJ2-7; D gene ambiguous. From germline, CDR1 is SEHNR and CDR2 FQNEAQ (reference sequence). Trimming cost V 6 bases and J 6 bases, with 12 bases left between them. This CDR3 is built from 12 residues. CDR3: CASRDDLREQYF. CDR3 coding DNA: TGTGCCAGCAGAGATGACCTGCGCGAGCAGTACTTC.

This clonotype was found many times. One end of the junction does not line up with germline, which may come from a read error. The chain combines TRBV7-7 with TRBJ2-7; D perhaps matches TRBD2 (5 bases). Germline values: CDR1 SSHAT, CDR2 FNYEAQ (reference sequence). The CDR3 is 14 amino acids. The CDR3 loop is CASSLAPASYEQYF. Written as DNA, the CDR3 is TGTGCTAGCAGCTTAGCGCCAGCATCTTACGAGCAGTACTTC.

V usage is TRBV18 and J usage is TRBJ2-7; no firm D call. Germline CDR1 is KGHSH and CDR2 is LQKENI. The CDR3 sequence is 13 residues long. V was clipped by 3 bases and J by 4 bases, with 10 bases between them. DNA of the CDR3: TGTGCCAGCTCACCGCCAGCCTCATACGAGCAGTACTTC. Translation gives CASSPPASYEQYF.

At least ten counts were recorded for this clonotype. The chain combines TRBV28 with TRBJ1-4, with a weak D call TRBD1 (5 bases). Germline V CDR1 and CDR2: MDHEN, SYDVKM. This CDR3 has 14 residues. V gave up 4 bases and J gave up 5 bases, with 11 bases separating them. CDR3 loop: CASSSPEGNEKLFF. In nucleotides, the CDR3 is TGTGCCAGCAGTTCTCCGGAGGGGAATGAAAAACTGTTTTTT.

The chain has TRBV20-1 and TRBJ1-5, with D maybe TRBD1 (5 bases). The CDR3 loop spans 16 amino acids. With 5 bases removed from V and 8 bases from J, the gap between germline ends came to 25 bases. CDR1 is DFQATT, CDR2 SNEGSKA, per germline (reference sequence). In DNA form, the CDR3 reads TGCAGTGCTGGTTCAGGGCACCACATATTCGGCAAGCCCCAGCATTTT. Translating it yields CSAGSGHHIFGKPQHF.

This clonotype was seen ten or more times. V and J are TRBV6-2 or TRBV6-3 and TRBJ1-2, with D uncertain. CDR3 size: 11 residues. Germline-derived CDR1 and CDR2 are MNHEY and SVGEGT. The V gene lost 2 bases and the J gene lost 8 bases, with 6 bases spanning the gap. The CDR3 DNA sequence: TGTGCCAGCAGTTACAGGGCCGGCTACACCTTC. It encodes CASSYRAGYTF.

In this sample, this clonotype turned up many times. The chain recombines TRBV27 with TRBJ1-3, with no clear D. The CDR3 is 14 residues long. Germline-derived CDR1 and CDR2 are MNHEY and SMNVEV (reference sequence). V shed 5 bases and J shed 0 bases, with 8 bases lying between them. The CDR3 is CASSAGISGNTIYF. In DNA, the CDR3 is TGTGCCAGCAGTGCGGGGATCTCTGGAAACACCATATATTTT.

This clonotype was recorded many times. This chain uses TRBV5-1 with TRBJ1-2, with D perhaps TRBD1 (6 bases). This CDR3 has 16 residues. In germline, CDR1 is SGHRS, CDR2 YFSETQ. Trimming removed 0 bases at V and 8 bases at J, with 20 bases between. The CDR3 DNA follows: TGCGCCAGCAGCTTGGGGCCGGGGGCTCTCGCCCTGGGCTACACCTTC. Translated, it gives CASSLGPGALALGYTF.

This clonotype came up many times. The chain is built from TRBV27 and TRBJ2-1; 8 bases line up with TRBD1. CDR3 length: 13 amino acids. Germline V gene data show CDR1 as MNHEY and CDR2 as SMNVEV (reference sequence). After removal of 6 bases from V and 6 bases from J, the junction contained 4 bases not matched to a gene. In DNA, the CDR3 is TGTGCCAGCAGAGAAGGACAGGGCAATGAGCAGTTCTTC. Translation: CASREGQGNEQFF.

There are many counts of this clonotype. V and J are TRBV11-2 and TRBJ1-1; possible D gene TRBD1, 6 bases. The CDR3 consists of 12 residues. The V end lost 8 bases, the J end lost 10 bases, and 17 bases lay between the germline ends. CDR1 and CDR2 (germline): SGHAT, FQNNGV. The CDR3 is CASGGGPMGAFF. DNA of the CDR3: TGTGCCAGCGGCGGGGGCCCGATGGGAGCTTTCTTT.

This clonotype was detected ten times or more. The rearrangement joins TRBV6-6 to TRBJ1-1; D is possibly TRBD1 (5 bases). CDR1 and CDR2 (germline): MNHNY, SVGAGI (reference sequence). The CDR3 is 12 amino acids. Trimming stripped 2 bases from V and 6 bases from J, with 7 bases between. The DNA of the CDR3 is TGTGCCAGCAGTTACACGGGGGCTGAAGCTTTCTTT. As protein: CASSYTGAEAFF.